A selection of T cell receptor beta chains follows, all from one sample in a study of cytomegalovirus exposure and HLA in healthy donors. Produced via immunoSEQ multiplex PCR; TCRdb's table is partial and in-frame only. The sample gives 250,000 to 300,000 clones, 85% to 90% of which show up once; 0.35% to 0.45% is in the top ten. Material: PBMCs. These receptors originate from a woman aged 18 to 35 in good health and CMV-seronegative. The CDR3 runs from the conserved cysteine through the conserved F or W. D genes are given only for firm matches. Clone size appears in some rows only: once, few, many, or a class for an expanded clone.

CASSQATSGGTDTQYF,TGCGCCAGCAGCCAAGCCACTAGCGGGGGCACAGATACGCAGTATTTT,TRBJ2-3,once,TRBD2,16,TRBV4-1
CAWSVQRQTRPGTDTQYF,TGTGCCTGGAGTGTGCAGCGGCAGACACGCCCGGGCACAGATACGCAGTATTTT,TRBJ2-3,.,.,18,TRBV30
CSVPIRGYGYTF,TGCAGCGTTCCAATCAGGGGATATGGCTACACCTTC,TRBJ1-2,few,.,12,TRBV29-1
CASSFRGGSGTIYF,TGCGCCAGCAGCTTTCGTGGGGGGAGTGGCACCATATATTTT,TRBJ1-3,.,.,14,TRBV4-1
CASSLLGGGTDTQYF,TGTGCCAGCAGTCTCTTAGGGGGAGGCACAGATACGCAGTATTTT,TRBJ2-3,.,.,15,TRBV27
CASSLDIAGGYTF,TGTGCCAGCAGCTTAGACATCGCAGGTGGCTACACCTTC,TRBJ1-2,once,.,13,TRBV7-6
CASSRQGPSTYSNQPQHF,TGTGCCAGCAGCAGACAGGGGCCCTCCACGTATAGCAATCAGCCCCAGCATTTT,TRBJ1-5,.,TRBD1,18,TRBV27
CASSYSTNLRGAEYF,TGTGCCAGCAGTTACTCGACGAATCTCCGGGGGGCGGAGTATTTT,TRBJ2-3,.,.,15,TRBV6-5
CAISEPGVPQTGAHYGYTF,TGTGCCATCAGTGAGCCTGGGGTCCCTCAGACAGGGGCACACTATGGCTACACCTTC,TRBJ1-2,.,TRBD1,19,TRBV10-3
CASSLLPSGNTGELFF,TGCGCCAGCAGCTTGTTGCCTAGCGGAAACACCGGGGAGCTGTTTTTT,TRBJ2-2,.,TRBD2,16,TRBV5-1
CASSERGRGSGANVLTF,TGTGCCAGCAGTGAGCGAGGACGGGGCTCTGGGGCCAACGTCCTGACTTTC,TRBJ2-6,.,.,17,TRBV2
CASSGTSGTSEQYF,TGTGCCAGCAGCGGAACTAGCGGGACCTCCGAGCAGTACTTC,TRBJ2-7,.,TRBD2,14,TRBV9
CASSLASGEYGYTF,TGTGCCAGCAGCCTCGCCTCGGGAGAATATGGCTACACCTTC,TRBJ1-2,once,.,14,TRBV27
CASSQRTGGGNQPQHF,TGTGCCAGCAGCCAAAGGACAGGGGGGGGCAATCAGCCCCAGCATTTT,TRBJ1-5,few,TRBD1,16,TRBV6-6
CASSQETGQSNYGYTF,TGCGCCAGCAGCCAAGAGACAGGGCAGTCTAACTATGGCTACACCTTC,TRBJ1-2,.,TRBD1,16,TRBV4-1
CASSVGTGLTDTQYF,TGTGCCAGCAGTGTAGGGACAGGGCTCACAGATACGCAGTATTTT,TRBJ2-3,.,TRBD1,15,TRBV28
CASSAITRTEAFF,TGTGCCAGCAGCGCCATCACTCGAACTGAAGCTTTCTTT,TRBJ1-1,.,.,13,TRBV2
CASSARETQYF,TGTGCCAGCAGCGCCAGAGAGACCCAGTACTTC,TRBJ2-5,.,.,11,TRBV11-2
CASSPRDRRANEKLFF,TGTGCCAGCAGCCCCCGGGACAGGAGGGCTAATGAAAAACTGTTTTTT,TRBJ1-4,.,TRBD1,16,TRBV9
CASSFRRIAGLGETQYF,TGTGCCAGCAGTTTCCGGAGAATAGCGGGGTTGGGTGAGACCCAGTACTTC,TRBJ2-5,few,TRBD2,17,TRBV27
CASSDPLAGANTGELFF,TGTGCCAGCAGCGACCCACTAGCGGGGGCCAACACCGGGGAGCTGTTTTTT,TRBJ2-2,.,TRBD2,17,TRBV7-2
CASSQADTQYF,TGTGCCAGCAGCCAAGCGGATACGCAGTATTTT,TRBJ2-3,few,.,11,TRBV14
CASSQGGQGSDTQYF,TGCGCCAGCAGCCAAGGGGGGCAGGGGTCGGATACGCAGTATTTT,TRBJ2-3,.,.,15,TRBV4-1